This is a list of T cell receptor beta chains from one sample in a study of T cells in Graves' hyperthyroidism and ophthalmopathy. TCRdb re-derived calls from the multiplex PCR reads in MiXCR, one entry per CDR3 protein. This table has 550,000 to 600,000 distinct CDR3 sequences, 14% appearing once. What was sequenced was blood. All receptors come from a woman aged 18-29 years with Graves' ophthalmopathy. Both conserved end residues are part of each CDR3. A D gene is named only where the DNA matches it firmly. Not every row has a clone size; where given, it reads once, few, many or a size class.

v_gene,j_gene,abundance,d_gene,CDR3aa,CDR3nt
TRBV15,TRBJ1-4,few,TRBD1,CATSGYRGQNEKLFF,TGTGCCACCAGCGGCTACAGGGGGCAGAATGAAAAACTGTTTTTT
TRBV9,TRBJ2-7,few,-,CASSVGTGSMDEQYF,TGTGCCAGCAGCGTCGGAACAGGGAGTATGGACGAGCAGTACTTC
TRBV11-2,TRBJ2-3,many,TRBD2,CASSFAGEYTDTQYF,TGTGCCAGCAGCTTTGCGGGGGAATACACAGATACGCAGTATTTT
TRBV30,TRBJ1-2,many,-,CAWGNYGYTF,TGTGCCTGGGGAAACTATGGCTACACCTTC
TRBV6-1,TRBJ2-7,-,-,CASSTTGLEKQYF,TGTGCCAGCAGTACGACTGGTCTTGAGAAGCAGTACTTC
TRBV6-2/TRBV6-3,TRBJ2-7,-,TRBD2,CASSLPAGGSHEQYF,TGTGCCAGCAGTTTGCCAGCGGGAGGCTCGCACGAGCAGTACTTC
TRBV7-3,TRBJ2-7,-,TRBD2,CASSIGLAGRSEQYF,TGTGCCAGTAGTATTGGTCTAGCGGGGAGGTCCGAGCAGTACTTC
TRBV4-2,TRBJ2-5,-,-,CASSQELETQYF,TGTGCCAGCAGCCAGGAACTAGAGACCCAGTACTTC
TRBV4-1,TRBJ1-1,-,-,CASSQGGRATEAFF,TGCGCCAGCAGCCAAGGGGGAAGGGCGACTGAAGCTTTCTTT
TRBV10-3,TRBJ1-2,many,-,CAISETETGFYGYTF,TGTGCCATCAGTGAGACGGAGACGGGCTTTTATGGCTACACCTTC
TRBV20-1,TRBJ2-6,few,TRBD2,CSARDNTAGAGANVLTF,TGCAGTGCTAGAGATAATACGGCGGGAGCTGGGGCCAACGTCCTGACTTTC
TRBV13,TRBJ2-1,many,TRBD2,CASSFTSGSRNEQFF,TGTGCCAGCAGCTTTACTAGCGGGAGCCGGAATGAGCAGTTCTTC
TRBV29-1,TRBJ1-2,many,TRBD1,CSVVSDRVVGGYTF,TGCAGCGTTGTGAGCGACAGGGTGGTGGGCGGCTACACCTTC
TRBV5-1,TRBJ1-5,many,TRBD1,CASSQGGRGEQPQHF,TGCGCCAGCAGCCAGGGGGGCAGGGGAGAGCAGCCCCAGCATTTT
TRBV19,TRBJ2-1,few,-,CASSILGGGEQFF,TGTGCCAGTAGTATACTAGGGGGGGGTGAGCAGTTCTTC
TRBV19,TRBJ2-7,few,-,CASSGKPGLDLYEQYF,TGTGCCAGTAGTGGGAAGCCGGGACTGGACCTCTACGAGCAGTACTTC
TRBV24-1,TRBJ2-3,-,TRBD2,CATSDEGGLAGASATDTQYF,TGTGCCACCAGTGATGAAGGGGGACTAGCGGGAGCTTCGGCCACAGATACGCAGTATTTT
TRBV29-1,TRBJ2-3,many,TRBD2,CSVVAGGPYTQYF,TGCAGCGTTGTAGCGGGGGGCCCGTATACGCAGTATTTT
TRBV2,TRBJ2-7,-,-,CASTRLTYEQHF,TGTGCCAGCACGAGGCTTACCTACGAGCAGCACTTC
TRBV12-3/TRBV12-4,TRBJ2-7,many,-,CASSSGPRGIYEQYF,TGTGCCAGCAGTTCGGGCCCACGGGGCATCTACGAGCAGTACTTC
TRBV20-1,TRBJ2-7,many,-,CSARSGQLYEQYF,TGCAGTGCCCGGTCCGGACAGTTATACGAGCAGTACTTC
TRBV7-3,TRBJ2-1,many,-,CASSLNSGTYNEQFF,TGTGCCAGCAGCTTAAACTCAGGGACCTACAATGAGCAGTTCTTC
TRBV28,TRBJ1-1,many,-,CASSITAPNTEAFF,TGTGCCAGCAGTATCACAGCGCCGAACACTGAAGCTTTCTTT
TRBV20-1,TRBJ2-7,many,-,CSARPQRYYEQYF,TGCAGTGCTCGACCCCAACGGTACTACGAGCAGTACTTC
TRBV30,TRBJ2-3,many,TRBD2,CAWSLAGGVDTQYF,TGTGCCTGGAGTCTAGCGGGAGGGGTTGATACGCAGTATTTT
TRBV2,TRBJ2-1,many,TRBD2,CASSLSSGVHNEQFF,TGTGCCAGCAGCTTATCTAGCGGGGTTCACAATGAGCAGTTCTTC
TRBV19,TRBJ1-1,-,-,CASAGFWQTEAFF,TGTGCCAGTGCGGGCTTTTGGCAAACTGAAGCTTTCTTT
TRBV20-1,TRBJ2-3,-,TRBD2,CSARDRGLAVDTQYF,TGCAGTGCTAGAGATCGAGGACTAGCGGTAGATACGCAGTATTTT
TRBV12-3/TRBV12-4,TRBJ1-4,many,-,CASSLGGGANEKLFF,TGTGCCAGCAGTTTAGGGGGAGGGGCGAATGAAAAACTGTTTTTT
TRBV6-5,TRBJ2-7,many,TRBD1,CASSYRDRDTTYEQYF,TGTGCCAGCAGTTACAGGGACAGGGATACGACCTACGAGCAGTACTTC
TRBV30,TRBJ2-1,many,TRBD1,CAWSAGRGSNEQFF,TGTGCCTGGAGTGCCGGCAGGGGGTCGAATGAGCAGTTCTTC
TRBV6-1,TRBJ2-4,few,-,CASRRALQKNIQYF,TGTGCCAGCAGACGCGCACTACAGAAAAACATTCAGTACTTC
TRBV30,TRBJ1-3,few,-,CAWSVRQWNTIYF,TGTGCCTGGAGTGTACGGCAGTGGAACACCATATATTTT
TRBV2,TRBJ2-5,many,-,CASSEDRQTQYF,TGTGCCAGCAGTGAAGACAGACAGACCCAGTACTTC
TRBV12-3/TRBV12-4,TRBJ2-1,many,-,CASTAHGVSSYNEQFF,TGTGCCAGCACCGCCCACGGCGTGAGCTCCTACAATGAGCAGTTCTTC
TRBV12-3/TRBV12-4,TRBJ1-1,many,-,CASEGGYRGEAFF,TGTGCCAGCGAGGGAGGCTACAGAGGTGAAGCTTTCTTT
TRBV4-3,TRBJ2-3,-,TRBD1,CASSHYTGEGAQYF,TGCGCCAGCAGCCATTACACAGGGGAAGGGGCGCAGTATTTT
TRBV28,TRBJ2-3,many,TRBD2,CASSLLAGHTDTQYF,TGTGCCAGCAGTTTACTAGCGGGCCACACAGATACGCAGTATTTT
TRBV6-1,TRBJ1-5,-,-,CASSISRGGLGQPQHF,TGTGCCAGCAGTATTTCAAGGGGGGGTCTAGGTCAGCCCCAGCATTTT
TRBV13,TRBJ1-1,-,-,CASSLAGLGMNTEAFF,TGTGCCAGCAGCTTAGCAGGTCTAGGGATGAACACTGAAGCTTTCTTT
TRBV11-3,TRBJ1-1,many,TRBD1,CASSTWTGENTEAFF,TGTGCCAGCAGCACTTGGACAGGGGAGAACACTGAAGCTTTCTTT
TRBV6-1,TRBJ2-5,few,-,CASGLGVQGQETQYF,TGTGCCAGTGGACTGGGGGTTCAGGGGCAAGAGACCCAGTACTTC
TRBV6-1,TRBJ1-1,many,TRBD1,CASVGGGTTEAFF,TGTGCCAGCGTAGGGGGCGGGACTACTGAAGCTTTCTTT